This record concerns one T cell receptor (beta chain) sequence. Its cognate antigen is unknown. The CDR3 covers 15 residues. V shed 5 bases, J shed 10 bases, and the junction held 13 bases outside the gene matches. The V gene's germline CDR1 is SGHNT and CDR2 YENEEA. The data are from a study of T cell repertoires in cytomegalovirus infection. Study-wide background: A matching HLA type, together with CMV infection, was signaled by public TCR beta signatures.

One entry per CDR3 protein results from TCRdb running MiXCR on the reads. The sample has about 340,000 distinct CDR3 sequences; under 35% are singletons. The specimen comprised cultured PBMCs, sampled from culture after CMV antigen stimulation. The chain combines TRBV11-3 with TRBJ2-1, with TRBD2 identical over 8 bases. The TCR sequence derives from a human donor in good health (CMV status not recorded). Some clones in this sample may be carry-over from other donors' samples. The CDR3, as DNA: TGTGCCAGCAGCCCCACCGGGACTAGAGGGGGGGAGCAGTTCTTC. This encodes CASSPTGTRGGEQFF.